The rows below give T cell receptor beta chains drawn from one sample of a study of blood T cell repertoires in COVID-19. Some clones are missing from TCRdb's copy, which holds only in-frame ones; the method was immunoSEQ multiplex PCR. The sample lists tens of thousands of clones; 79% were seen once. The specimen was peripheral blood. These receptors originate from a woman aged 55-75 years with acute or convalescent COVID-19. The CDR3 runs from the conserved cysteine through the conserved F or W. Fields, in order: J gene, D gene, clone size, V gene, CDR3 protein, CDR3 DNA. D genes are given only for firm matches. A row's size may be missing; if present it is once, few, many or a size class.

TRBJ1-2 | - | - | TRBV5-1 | CASSLGAGPGGYTF | TGCGCCAGCAGCTTGGGGGCAGGGCCTGGGGGCTACACCTTC
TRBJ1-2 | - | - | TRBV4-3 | CASSQEGAYGYTF | TGCGCCAGCAGCCAAGAAGGGGCGTACGGCTACACCTTC
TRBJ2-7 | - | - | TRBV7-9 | CASSFTVNYEQYF | TGTGCCAGCAGCTTTACGGTCAACTACGAGCAGTACTTC
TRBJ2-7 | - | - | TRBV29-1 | CSVGVDSYEQYF | TGCAGCGTTGGAGTCGACTCCTACGAGCAGTACTTC
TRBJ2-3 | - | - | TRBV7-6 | CASSQRTATDTQYF | TGTGCCAGCAGCCAGCGGACAGCTACAGATACGCAGTATTTT
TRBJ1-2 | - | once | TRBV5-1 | CASSPDAGTPDRGYTF | TGCGCCAGCAGCCCGGACGCCGGGACACCGGACCGCGGCTACACCTTC
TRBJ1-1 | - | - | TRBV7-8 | CASSFRGASWGAEAFF | TGTGCCAGCAGCTTCCGTGGGGCGTCCTGGGGCGCTGAAGCTTTCTTT
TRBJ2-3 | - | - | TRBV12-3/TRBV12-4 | CASSLTATDTQYF | TGTGCCAGCAGTTTAACAGCCACAGATACGCAGTATTTT
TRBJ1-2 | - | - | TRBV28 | CASSAPRVYGYTF | TGTGCCAGCAGTGCCCCCCGAGTATATGGCTACACCTTC
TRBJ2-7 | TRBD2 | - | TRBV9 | CASSARGGAYEQYF | TGTGCCAGCAGCGCCCGGGGGGGGGCCTACGAGCAGTACTTC
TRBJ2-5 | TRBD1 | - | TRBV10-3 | CAISESEGGPIGWIETQYF | TGTGCCATCAGTGAGTCGGAAGGGGGCCCCATAGGATGGATCGAGACCCAGTACTTC
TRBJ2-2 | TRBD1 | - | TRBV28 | CASTTQGAGTGELFF | TGTGCCAGCACCACCCAGGGGGCAGGAACCGGGGAGCTGTTTTTT
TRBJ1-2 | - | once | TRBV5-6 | CASSSGGLPRDGYTF | TGTGCCAGCAGCTCGGGGGGTCTCCCCAGGGATGGCTACACCTTC
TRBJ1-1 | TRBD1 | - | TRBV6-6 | CASSRRQGRLLLNTEAFF | TGTGCCAGCAGTCGACGACAGGGGCGTTTACTCTTGAACACTGAAGCTTTCTTT